The following is a T cell receptor beta chain sequence with its context. Its antigen is unidentified. Per the original data handling: Filtering was not the same, since immunoSEQ gave junction-only sequences without quality scores. Some clones are missing from TCRdb's copy, which holds only in-frame ones; the method was immunoSEQ multiplex PCR. For V, J and clone size, that table is used; D and trimming come from the DNA. The table lists some 240,000 clones, 50% to 80% of them singletons. This specimen comes from a study of shared clonotypes between healthy human individuals. General study results and limits: The genetic and exposure-history diversity represented was limited by few donors. The naive CD4 repertoires of several donors were compared, and roughly 5% of clonotypes were shared.

Donors had no recently reported acute infections or vaccinations and were HIV-negative. The CDR3 is 14 residues long. The germline V gene has CDR1 SGHRS and CDR2 YFSETQ. V lost 3 bases, J lost 1 base, and 9 bases lay in between. The rearrangement joins TRBV5-1 to TRBJ2-3, with D maybe TRBD1 (6 bases). The sequenced sample consisted of memory CD4+ T cells sorted from blood. Documented subset: CD45RA-negative fraction. The receptor was isolated from a man aged 30 to 45 in good health. The DNA for the CDR3 is TGCGCCAGCAGCTCCCCAGGGGGCACAGATACGCAGTATTTT. Its translation is CASSSPGGTDTQYF.